This T cell receptor (beta chain) was observed in a study of T cell responses to AZD1222 COVID-19 vaccine. At the level of the study: Doses given second, at about 4 or about 12 weeks, were pooled.

Some clones are missing from TCRdb's copy, which holds only in-frame ones; the method was immunoSEQ multiplex PCR. The repertoire consists of some 70,000 clones, with about four fifths occurring once and the leading ten covering over 8%. The CDR3 sequence is 14 residues long. After removal of 3 bases from V and 10 bases from J, the junction contained 8 bases not matched to a gene. CDR1 is SGHVS and CDR2 is FNYEAQ in the germline V gene. Broader study findings: Baseline seropositivity occurred in only a handful of AZD1222 recipients. Spike-specific TCR breadth and depth grew following two AZD1222 doses.

For this clone: Its specificity is unknown.

This sequence joins TRBV7-6 and TRBJ2-1; 8 bases are a match to TRBD1. The material was peripheral blood, obtained on day 0 of AZD1222 vaccination. This TCR was recovered from an adult in good health. The CDR3 coding sequence is TGTGCCAGCAGCTTCAACCAGGGGGCTATCGAGCAGTTCTTC. This translates into CASSFNQGAIEQFF.